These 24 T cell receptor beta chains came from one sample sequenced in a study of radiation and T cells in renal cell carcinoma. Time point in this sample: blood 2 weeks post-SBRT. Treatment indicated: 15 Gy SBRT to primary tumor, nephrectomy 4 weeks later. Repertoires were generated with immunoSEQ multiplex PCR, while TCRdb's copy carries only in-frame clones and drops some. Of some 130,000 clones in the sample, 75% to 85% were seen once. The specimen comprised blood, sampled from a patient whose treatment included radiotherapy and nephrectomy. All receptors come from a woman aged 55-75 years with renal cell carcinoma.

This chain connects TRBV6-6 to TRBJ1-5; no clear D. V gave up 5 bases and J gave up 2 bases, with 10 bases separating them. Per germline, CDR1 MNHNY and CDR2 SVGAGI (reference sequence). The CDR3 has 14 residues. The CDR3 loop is CASSPSGGNQPQHF. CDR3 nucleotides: TGTGCCAGCAGTCCGAGTGGAGGCAATCAGCCCCAGCATTTT.

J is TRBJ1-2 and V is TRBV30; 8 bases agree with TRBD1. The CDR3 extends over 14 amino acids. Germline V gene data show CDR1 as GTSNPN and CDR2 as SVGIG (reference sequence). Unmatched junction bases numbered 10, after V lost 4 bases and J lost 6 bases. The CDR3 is CAWTDRGLRDGYTF. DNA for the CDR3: TGTGCCTGGACCGACAGGGGACTTAGGGATGGCTACACCTTC.

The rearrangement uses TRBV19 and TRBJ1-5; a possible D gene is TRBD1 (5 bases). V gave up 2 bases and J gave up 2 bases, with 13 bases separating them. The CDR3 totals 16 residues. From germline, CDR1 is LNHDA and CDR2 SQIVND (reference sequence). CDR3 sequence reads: CASSIPQVFGNQPQHF. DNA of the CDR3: TGTGCCAGTAGTATACCACAGGTTTTTGGCAATCAGCCCCAGCATTTT.

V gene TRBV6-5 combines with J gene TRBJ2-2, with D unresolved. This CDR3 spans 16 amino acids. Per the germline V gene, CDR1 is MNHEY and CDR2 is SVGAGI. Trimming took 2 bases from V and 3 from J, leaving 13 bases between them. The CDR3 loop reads CASSYRLGGDTGELFF. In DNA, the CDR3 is TGTGCCAGCAGTTACAGATTGGGTGGGGACACCGGGGAGCTGTTTTTT.

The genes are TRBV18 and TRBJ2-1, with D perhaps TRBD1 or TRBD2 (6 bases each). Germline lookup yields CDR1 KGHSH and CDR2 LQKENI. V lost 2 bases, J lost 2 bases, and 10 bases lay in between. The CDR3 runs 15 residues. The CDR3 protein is CASSPGGPAYNEQFF. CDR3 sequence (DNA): TGTGCCAGCTCACCAGGGGGGCCCGCCTACAATGAGCAGTTCTTC.

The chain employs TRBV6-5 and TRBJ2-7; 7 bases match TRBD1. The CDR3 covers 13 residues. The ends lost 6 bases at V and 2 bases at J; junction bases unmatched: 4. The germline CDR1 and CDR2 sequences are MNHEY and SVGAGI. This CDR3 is CASRTTGPYEQYF. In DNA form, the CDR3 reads TGTGCCAGCAGGACGACAGGGCCCTACGAGCAGTACTTC.

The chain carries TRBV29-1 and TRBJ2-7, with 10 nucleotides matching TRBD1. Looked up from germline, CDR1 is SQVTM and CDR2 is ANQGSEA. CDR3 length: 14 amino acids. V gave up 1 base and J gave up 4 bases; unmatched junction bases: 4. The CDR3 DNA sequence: TGCAGCGTTGAAGCCGGACAGGGGGGTTACGAGCAGTACTTC. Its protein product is CSVEAGQGGYEQYF.

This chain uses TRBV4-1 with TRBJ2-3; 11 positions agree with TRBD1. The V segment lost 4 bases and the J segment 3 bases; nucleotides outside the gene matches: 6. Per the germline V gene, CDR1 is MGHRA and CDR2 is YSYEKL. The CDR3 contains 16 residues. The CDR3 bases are TGCGCCAGCAGCCTTGGACAGGGGGCTTGGACAGATACGCAGTATTTT. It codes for CASSLGQGAWTDTQYF.

The CDR3 protein is CSADQNYGYTF. The CDR3, as DNA: TGCAGTGCCGATCAAAACTATGGCTACACCTTC. The V gene is TRBV20-1, the J gene TRBJ1-2; D is unclear. Germline lookup yields CDR1 DFQATT and CDR2 SNEGSKA (reference sequence). The CDR3 contains 11 residues. Deletions cut 6 bases from V and 2 bases from J, with 7 bases between.

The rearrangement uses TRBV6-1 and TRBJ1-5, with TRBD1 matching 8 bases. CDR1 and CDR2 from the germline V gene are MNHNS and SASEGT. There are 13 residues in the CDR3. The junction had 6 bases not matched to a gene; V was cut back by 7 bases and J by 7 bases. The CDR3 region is CASNDRGYQPQHF. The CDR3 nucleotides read TGTGCCAGCAATGACAGGGGTTACCAGCCCCAGCATTTT.

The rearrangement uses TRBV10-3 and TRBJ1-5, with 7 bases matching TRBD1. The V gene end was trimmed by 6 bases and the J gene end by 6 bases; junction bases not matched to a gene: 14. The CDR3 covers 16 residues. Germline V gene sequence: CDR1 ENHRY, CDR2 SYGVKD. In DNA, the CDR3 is TGTGCCATCAGCTCCGACAGGGTGCGCGTGGGTCAGCCCCAGCATTTT. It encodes CAISSDRVRVGQPQHF.

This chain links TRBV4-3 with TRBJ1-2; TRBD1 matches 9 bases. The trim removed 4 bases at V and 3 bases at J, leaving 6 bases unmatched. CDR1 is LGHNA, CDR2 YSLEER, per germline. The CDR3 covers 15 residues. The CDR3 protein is CASSPGQGSYYGYTF. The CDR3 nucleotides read TGCGCCAGCAGCCCCGGACAGGGGAGTTACTATGGCTACACCTTC.

This CDR3 reads CASSSTGGGTYEQYF. The CDR3 DNA follows: TGTGCCAGCAGCTCGACAGGGGGTGGAACCTACGAGCAGTACTTC. V gene TRBV7-9 combines with J gene TRBJ2-7; 9 bases agree with TRBD1. The CDR3 consists of 15 residues. J lost 2 bases, V lost 4 bases, and 6 bases had no gene match. Germline V gene lookup returns CDR1 SEHNR and CDR2 FQNEAQ (reference sequence).

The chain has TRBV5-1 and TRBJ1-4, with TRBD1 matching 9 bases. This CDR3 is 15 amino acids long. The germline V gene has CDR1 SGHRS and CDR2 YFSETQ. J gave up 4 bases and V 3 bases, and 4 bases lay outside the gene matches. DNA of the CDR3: TGCGCCAGCAGCTGGACAGGGGTCCTTAATGAAAAACTGTTTTTT. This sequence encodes CASSWTGVLNEKLFF.

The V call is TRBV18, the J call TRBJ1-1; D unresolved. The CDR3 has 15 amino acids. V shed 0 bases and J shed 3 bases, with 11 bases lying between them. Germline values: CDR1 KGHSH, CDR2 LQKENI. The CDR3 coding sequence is TGTGCCAGCTCACCACCTAGGGCGGGGTACACTGAAGCTTTCTTT. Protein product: CASSPPRAGYTEAFF.

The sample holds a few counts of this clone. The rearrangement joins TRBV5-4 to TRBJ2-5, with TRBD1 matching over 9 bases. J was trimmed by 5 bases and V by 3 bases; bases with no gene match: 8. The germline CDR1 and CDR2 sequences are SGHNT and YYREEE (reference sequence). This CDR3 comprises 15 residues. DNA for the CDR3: TGTGCCAGCAGCTATACCCCGACAGGGGGGGAGACCCAGTACTTC. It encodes CASSYTPTGGETQYF.

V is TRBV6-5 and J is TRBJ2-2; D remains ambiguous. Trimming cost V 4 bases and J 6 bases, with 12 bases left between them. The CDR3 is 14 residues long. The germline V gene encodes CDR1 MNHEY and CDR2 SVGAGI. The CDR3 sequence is CASSSNQDPGELFF. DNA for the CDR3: TGTGCCAGCAGTTCGAACCAGGATCCCGGGGAGCTGTTTTTT.

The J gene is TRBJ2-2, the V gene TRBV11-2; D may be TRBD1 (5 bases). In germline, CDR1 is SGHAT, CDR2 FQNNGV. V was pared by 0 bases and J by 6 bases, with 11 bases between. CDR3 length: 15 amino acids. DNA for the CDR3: TGTGCCAGCAGCTTAGACAGTAGGGGATCCGGGGAGCTGTTTTTT. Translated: CASSLDSRGSGELFF.

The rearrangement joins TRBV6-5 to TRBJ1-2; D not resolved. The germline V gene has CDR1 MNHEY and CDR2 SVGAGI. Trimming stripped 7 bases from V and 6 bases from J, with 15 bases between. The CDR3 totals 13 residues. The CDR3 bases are TGTGCCAGCACCCTAGGCTCTCTTAATGGCTACACCTTC. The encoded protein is CASTLGSLNGYTF.

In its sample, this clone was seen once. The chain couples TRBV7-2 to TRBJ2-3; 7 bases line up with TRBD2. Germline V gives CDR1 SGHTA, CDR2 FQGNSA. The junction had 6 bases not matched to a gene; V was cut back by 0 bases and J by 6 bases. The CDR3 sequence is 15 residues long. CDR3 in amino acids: CASSLAAGEVDTQYF. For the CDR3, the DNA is TGTGCCAGCAGCTTAGCGGCGGGAGAGGTCGATACGCAGTATTTT.

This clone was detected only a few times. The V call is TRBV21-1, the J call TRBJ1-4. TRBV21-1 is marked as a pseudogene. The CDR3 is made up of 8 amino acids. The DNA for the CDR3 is TGTGCCAGCACCCCCGGGTCTTTT. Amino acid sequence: CASTPGSF.

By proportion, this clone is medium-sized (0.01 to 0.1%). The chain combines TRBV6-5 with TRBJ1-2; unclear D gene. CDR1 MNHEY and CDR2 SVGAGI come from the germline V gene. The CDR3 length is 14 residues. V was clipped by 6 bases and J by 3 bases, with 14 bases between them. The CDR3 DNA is TGTGCCAGCAGGTACACCCCATCTGACTATGGCTACACCTTC. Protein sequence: CASRYTPSDYGYTF.

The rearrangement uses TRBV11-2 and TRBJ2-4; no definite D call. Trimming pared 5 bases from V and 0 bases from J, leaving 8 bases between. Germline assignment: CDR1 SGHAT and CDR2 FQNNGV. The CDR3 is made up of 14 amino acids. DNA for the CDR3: TGTGCCAGCAGCCCCCGGGTAGCCAAAAACATTCAGTACTTC. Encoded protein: CASSPRVAKNIQYF.

Here the CDR3 reads CASSPDGNTGELFF. DNA for the CDR3: TGTGCCAGCAGTCCTGACGGGAACACCGGGGAGCTGTTTTTT. The chain employs TRBV6-5 and TRBJ2-2, with D hard to call. Trimming left V 5 bases short and J 1 base short, with 8 bases between. Germline V gene sequence: CDR1 MNHEY, CDR2 SVGAGI. CDR3 length: 14 amino acids.